The rows below give T cell receptor beta chains drawn from one sample of a study of T cell changes during pregnancy in multiple sclerosis. TCRdb's copy holds only in-frame clones and misses some; the assay was immunoSEQ multiplex PCR. The sample shows some 61,000 clones, about 90% of them seen only once. The material sequenced was peripheral blood, taken in the second trimester of pregnancy. Receptor source: a female donor with multiple sclerosis, enrolled in a pregnancy study. CDR3s include the opening cysteine and the closing phenylalanine or tryptophan.

cdr3_aa: CASSEQGAPGELFF
j_call: TRBJ2-2
v_call: TRBV7-3

cdr3_aa: CASSRGDSTDTQYF
j_call: TRBJ2-3
v_call: TRBV7-9

cdr3_aa: CASRESSYEQYF
j_call: TRBJ2-7
v_call: TRBV6-5

cdr3_aa: CASSDRAGTQYF
j_call: TRBJ2-5
v_call: TRBV7-2

cdr3_aa: CASSDSTSGGANEQFF
j_call: TRBJ2-1
v_call: TRBV6-4

cdr3_aa: CASSGGDRGSEKLFF
j_call: TRBJ1-4
v_call: TRBV6-1

cdr3_aa: CASSAGTGVNQPQHF
j_call: TRBJ1-5
v_call: TRBV9

cdr3_aa: CASSLRDRGDSPLHF
j_call: TRBJ1-6
v_call: TRBV5-8

cdr3_aa: CSVFDGATPYEQYF
j_call: TRBJ2-7
v_call: TRBV29-1

cdr3_aa: CASSQETALQGRNTIYF
j_call: TRBJ1-3
v_call: TRBV4-3

cdr3_aa: CASSRRTDMNTEAFF
j_call: TRBJ1-1
v_call: TRBV19

cdr3_aa: CASSPPHGGGALYEQYF
j_call: TRBJ2-7
v_call: TRBV7-9

cdr3_aa: CASSLMASSRNTIYF
j_call: TRBJ1-3
v_call: TRBV7-3

cdr3_aa: CASSPPGGMNTEAFF
j_call: TRBJ1-1
v_call: TRBV7-9

cdr3_aa: CASSPGFRDRLSDEQYF
j_call: TRBJ2-7
v_call: TRBV5-4

cdr3_aa: CASSGGQGYYGYTF
j_call: TRBJ1-2
v_call: TRBV25-1

cdr3_aa: CASSVGFHRGSNYGYTF
j_call: TRBJ1-2
v_call: TRBV9

cdr3_aa: CASSANQGNQPQHF
j_call: TRBJ1-5
v_call: TRBV19

cdr3_aa: CASRPLPGAYEQYF
j_call: TRBJ2-7
v_call: TRBV7-2

cdr3_aa: CASSVRGSYNEQFF
j_call: TRBJ2-1
v_call: TRBV6-5

cdr3_aa: CASSQNRDYGYTF
j_call: TRBJ1-2
v_call: TRBV10-3

cdr3_aa: CASRDRVWGTEAFF
j_call: TRBJ1-1
v_call: TRBV19

cdr3_aa: CASSLVRGEGPQHF
j_call: TRBJ1-5
v_call: TRBV27

cdr3_aa: CASSLRTDSGNTIYF
j_call: TRBJ1-3
v_call: TRBV7-6

cdr3_aa: CASSPRLAGGTSKETQYF
j_call: TRBJ2-5
v_call: TRBV7-9

cdr3_aa: CASRLTGTNQPQHF
j_call: TRBJ1-5
v_call: TRBV28

cdr3_aa: CASSPITGTGDYGYTF
j_call: TRBJ1-2
v_call: TRBV18

cdr3_aa: CASSQTGGTGGYTF
j_call: TRBJ1-2
v_call: TRBV7-3

cdr3_aa: CATEQGKGNTIYF
j_call: TRBJ1-3
v_call: TRBV15

cdr3_aa: CASSLGVAGGTDTQYF
j_call: TRBJ2-3
v_call: TRBV7-2

cdr3_aa: CASSDGTARQETQYF
j_call: TRBJ2-5
v_call: TRBV9

cdr3_aa: CASSQGGDQPQHF
j_call: TRBJ1-5
v_call: TRBV4-2

cdr3_aa: CASSPNQGFGGYTF
j_call: TRBJ1-2
v_call: TRBV7-9

cdr3_aa: CASSALQGAQDYGYTF
j_call: TRBJ1-2
v_call: TRBV18

cdr3_aa: CASSLYGSGDKNIQYF
j_call: TRBJ2-4
v_call: TRBV7-2

cdr3_aa: CASSFGQGGGYTF
j_call: TRBJ1-2
v_call: TRBV7-9

cdr3_aa: CSVEGQGGSGNTIYF
j_call: TRBJ1-3
v_call: TRBV29-1

cdr3_aa: CASSSGHLGFTEAFF
j_call: TRBJ1-1
v_call: TRBV6-5

cdr3_aa: CASSYRGWDTEAFF
j_call: TRBJ1-1
v_call: TRBV5-1

cdr3_aa: CASGTDRVVMDYGYTF
j_call: TRBJ1-2
v_call: TRBV12-5

cdr3_aa: CAGSAQSERAQETQYF
j_call: TRBJ2-5
v_call: TRBV4-2

cdr3_aa: CAISRPGGQDTQYF
j_call: TRBJ2-3
v_call: TRBV10-3

cdr3_aa: CASSARTGTGELFF
j_call: TRBJ2-2
v_call: TRBV9

cdr3_aa: CASSSHMSGMGGYTF
j_call: TRBJ1-2
v_call: TRBV7-2

cdr3_aa: CASSIGQGINQPQHF
j_call: TRBJ1-5
v_call: TRBV19

cdr3_aa: CASSVAGTPTYEQYF
j_call: TRBJ2-7
v_call: TRBV9

cdr3_aa: CASRTWASKISTDTQYF
j_call: TRBJ2-3
v_call: TRBV5-1

cdr3_aa: CASSYSTPKSHEQYF
j_call: TRBJ2-7
v_call: TRBV6-5

cdr3_aa: CASSYPARTGGADTQYF
j_call: TRBJ2-3
v_call: TRBV27

cdr3_aa: CASRQTGVTEKLFF
j_call: TRBJ1-4
v_call: TRBV6-5

cdr3_aa: CAISDPGGDEKLFF
j_call: TRBJ1-4
v_call: TRBV10-3

cdr3_aa: CASREQTGFGELFF
j_call: TRBJ2-2
v_call: TRBV6-5